A single sample gave rise to the 20 T cell receptor beta chains below, sequenced in a study of post-analysis software for immune sequencing data. Broader study findings: Five or six TRBV segments, including TRBV5-6, TRBV5-1 and TRBV20-1, were more frequent in patients than controls.

Their antigens are not known. Included in the TCR beta cDNA libraries were unique molecular identifiers. TCRdb re-derived calls from the PCR reads in MiXCR, one entry per CDR3 protein. The table shows 700,000 to 800,000 distinct CDR3 sequences, with roughly 27% occurring only once. The material sequenced was blood. The receptors derive from a girl aged 10 to 17 with multiple sclerosis.

J is TRBJ2-5 and V is TRBV6-5, with TRBD1 matching 9 bases. The J call is uncertain, as TRBJ2-7 better fits the DNA end. CDR3 length: 14 residues. Per the germline V gene, CDR1 is MNHEY and CDR2 is SVGAGI. CDR3 DNA: TGTGCCAGCAGTTATAGGGGACAGGGTCACGAGCAGTACTTC. This gives the protein CASSYRGQGHEQYF.

V usage is TRBV10-2 and J usage is TRBJ1-5; 8 bases map to TRBD1. This CDR3 spans 16 amino acids. Per germline, CDR1 WSHSY and CDR2 SAAADI. Trimming removed 6 bases from V and 6 bases from J; junction bases left unmatched: 13. The CDR3 sequence is CASRGGTGWWGQPQHF. As DNA, the CDR3 is TGCGCCAGCAGGGGGGGGACAGGTTGGTGGGGTCAGCCCCAGCATTTT.

The gene calls are TRBV20-1 and TRBJ2-5; D is unresolved. The CDR3 is 15 residues long. The germline CDR1 and CDR2 sequences are DFQATT and SNEGSKA (reference sequence). V gave up 1 base and J gave up 0 bases, with 12 bases separating them. CDR3 sequence: CSARVRAGHQETQYF. The CDR3 nucleotides are TGCAGTGCTAGAGTACGGGCAGGCCACCAAGAGACCCAGTACTTC.

The rearrangement joins TRBV5-1 to TRBJ2-7; D uncertain. The CDR3 length is 16 residues. Germline CDR1 reads SGHRS; CDR2 reads YFSETQ. The V gene lost 0 bases and the J gene lost 0 bases, with 13 bases spanning the gap. The CDR3 here is CASSLARTASSYEQYF. DNA for the CDR3: TGCGCCAGCAGCTTGGCTCGGACCGCGAGCTCCTACGAGCAGTACTTC.

The CDR3 sequence is CASSLGFRGQGGPGTEAFF. CDR3 coding DNA: TGTGCCAGCAGCTTAGGTTTTCGGGGACAGGGGGGCCCTGGGACTGAAGCTTTCTTT. The chain employs TRBV7-9 and TRBJ1-1; 11 bases align to TRBD1. CDR1 is SEHNR, CDR2 FQNEAQ, per germline (reference sequence). The CDR3 has 19 amino acids. V shed 1 base, J shed 5 bases, and the junction held 15 bases outside the gene matches. Variable domain in full (rest from reference TRBV7-9 and TRBJ1-1): DTGVSQNPRHKITKRGQNVTFRCDPISEHNRLYWYRQTLGQGPEFLTYFQNEAQLEKSRLLSDRFSAERPKGSFSTLEIQRTEQGDSAMYLCASSLGFRGQGGPGTEAFFGQGTRLTVV.

The chain couples TRBV7-8 to TRBJ2-3; the D gene is possibly TRBD2 (6 bases). CDR3 length: 17 residues. V lost 5 bases and J lost 6, with 24 bases in between. From germline, CDR1 is SGHVS and CDR2 FQNEAQ. In DNA form, the CDR3 reads TGTGCCAGCAGCCTCATTCGCCGGGGGACCCATGAGGATACGCAGTATTTT. It yields the protein CASSLIRRGTHEDTQYF.

The chain recombines TRBV5-1 with TRBJ2-7; the D call may be TRBD1 or TRBD2 (5 bases each). The CDR3 has 13 amino acids. V was clipped by 0 bases and J by 7 bases, with 11 bases between them. Germline V gives CDR1 SGHRS, CDR2 YFSETQ. In DNA form, the CDR3 reads TGCGCCAGCAGCTTGGCAGGGACGCGGGAGCAGTACTTC. Encoded protein: CASSLAGTREQYF. Combining the CDR3 with reference TRBV5-1 and TRBJ2-7 gives the whole variable domain KAGVTQTPRYLIKTRGQQVTLSCSPISGHRSVSWYQQTPGQGLQFLFEYFSETQRNKGNFPGRFSGRQFSNSRSEMNVSTLELGDSALYLCASSLAGTREQYFGPGTRLTVT.

The chain recombines TRBV7-2 with TRBJ2-3; TRBD1 might be the D (5 bases). CDR1 SGHTA and CDR2 FQGNSA come from the germline V gene. CDR3 length equals 14 residues. Trimming removed 6 bases from V and 4 bases from J, with 14 bases in between. The DNA of the CDR3 is TGTGCCAGCAGACAAAAGGGGTCGCCAGATACGCAGTATTTT. It encodes CASRQKGSPDTQYF.

V usage is TRBV21-1 and J usage is TRBJ1-2; the table names TRBD1, a call not compared with the DNA. TRBV21-1 counts as a pseudogene. The CDR3 is made up of 15 amino acids. The CDR3 reads CASSAPGPADGGYTF. CDR3 coding DNA: TGTGCCAGCAGCGCCCCCGGGCCCGCAGATGGTGGCTACACCTTC.

The chain carries TRBV10-3 and TRBJ2-7, with D perhaps being TRBD1 or TRBD2 (5 bases each). V was cut by 5 bases and J by 1 base, with 18 bases left in between. CDR3 length: 16 amino acids. From germline, CDR1 is ENHRY and CDR2 SYGVKD. The CDR3 loop reads CAISPNRGGISYEQYF. In DNA form, the CDR3 reads TGTGCCATCAGTCCCAATCGGGGCGGAATTTCCTACGAGCAGTACTTC.

There are a few counts of this clonotype. The chain couples TRBV12-3 or TRBV12-4 to TRBJ2-7; TRBD2 aligns across 10 bases. V was pared by 2 bases and J by 3 bases, with 7 bases of the junction left unmatched. This CDR3 has 16 residues. The CDR3 loop is CASSLSLTSGRYEQYF. Written as DNA, the CDR3 is TGTGCCAGCAGTTTAAGTCTGACTAGCGGGCGCTACGAGCAGTACTTC.

CDR3 nucleotides: TGTGCCAGCAGTTCCCTGGGGAGCGGGAGCTCCCTGAGGAACAATGAGCAGTTCTTC. Translation gives CASSSLGSGSSLRNNEQFF. V is TRBV6-2 or TRBV6-3 and J is TRBJ2-1; 8 nucleotides align to TRBD2. Germline V gives CDR1 MNHEY, CDR2 SVGEGT. CDR3 size: 19 residues. V was pared by 4 bases and J by 5 bases, with 19 bases of the junction left unmatched.

The count of this clonotype is one. V is TRBV6-5 and J is TRBJ1-1, with a weak D call TRBD1 (6 bases). Trimming took off 10 bases at V and 0 bases at J, with 21 bases between the two ends. The CDR3 length is 16 residues. The germline CDR1 and CDR2 sequences are MNHEY and SVGAGI. The CDR3: CATKRGGLGMNTEAFF. The DNA of the CDR3 is TGTGCCACAAAGCGGGGGGGGCTGGGCATGAACACTGAAGCTTTCTTT.

The chain is built from TRBV5-1 and TRBJ1-1, with D possibly matching TRBD1 (5 bases). The CDR3 totals 16 residues. V was cut by 4 bases and J by 1 base, with 17 bases left in between. Germline CDR1 is SGHRS and CDR2 is YFSETQ. Here the CDR3 DNA reads TGCGCCAGCAGCCGCGTACCTCATGGGGGGAACACTGAAGCTTTCTTT. This codes for CASSRVPHGGNTEAFF. The entire variable domain, with the rest obtained from reference TRBV5-1 and TRBJ1-1, is as follows: KAGVTQTPRYLIKTRGQQVTLSCSPISGHRSVSWYQQTPGQGLQFLFEYFSETQRNKGNFPGRFSGRQFSNSRSEMNVSTLELGDSALYLCASSRVPHGGNTEAFFGQGTRLTVV.

This clonotype was observed a few times. The rearrangement uses TRBV29-1 and TRBJ2-3, with D possibly TRBD1 on 5 matching bases. Trimming removed 6 bases from V and 0 bases from J, with 10 bases in between. From germline, CDR1 is SQVTM and CDR2 ANQGSEA. The CDR3 contains 13 residues. CDR3 in DNA: TGCAGCGTCCAGACAGATAGCACAGATACGCAGTATTTT. It translates to CSVQTDSTDTQYF.

V gene TRBV12-3 or TRBV12-4 combines with J gene TRBJ2-7, with D hard to call. This CDR3 comprises 12 residues. Trimming removed 3 bases from V and 6 bases from J, with 9 bases in between. CDR3 region: CASSLANREQYF. DNA for the CDR3: TGTGCCAGCAGTTTGGCCAACCGCGAGCAGTACTTC.

With regard to this clonotype: The junction shows a germline mismatch at one end, possibly a read error. The CDR3 region is CASSQRSGANVRTF. The DNA for the CDR3 is TGCGCCAGCAGCCAACGCTCTGGGGCCAACGTCCGGACTTTC. This sequence joins TRBV4-1 and TRBJ2-6; weak D call: TRBD1 (5 bases). Germline V gene lookup returns CDR1 MGHRA and CDR2 YSYEKL. The CDR3 length is 14 residues.

The chain joins TRBV27 to TRBJ2-7; unclear D gene. Germline-derived CDR1 and CDR2 are MNHEY and SMNVEV (reference sequence). CDR3 size: 12 residues. V gave up 8 bases and J gave up 4 bases, with 12 bases separating them. CDR3 protein: CASRGSRYEQYF. For the CDR3, the DNA is TGTGCCAGCCGTGGATCGAGATACGAGCAGTACTTC.

The chain combines TRBV6-6 with TRBJ2-5; D remains ambiguous. CDR1 is MNHNY and CDR2 is SVGAGI in the germline V gene (reference sequence). Trimming left V 5 bases short and J 5 bases short, with 6 bases between. This CDR3 has 11 residues. The CDR3 loop is CASSPYETQYF. For the CDR3, the DNA is TGTGCCAGCAGTCCATATGAGACCCAGTACTTC.

This clonotype was counted a few times. The gene calls are TRBV18 and TRBJ2-3, with unresolved D. The length of the CDR3 is 13 residues. Trimming removed 3 bases from V and 5 bases from J, with 9 bases in between. Germline V gives CDR1 KGHSH, CDR2 LQKENI. CDR3: CASSPTTGDTQYF. CDR3 sequence (DNA): TGTGCCAGCTCACCGACGACCGGAGATACGCAGTATTTT.